One and the same sample provided the 29 T cell receptor beta chains below, sequenced in a study of vaccination effects on CD4 cells after COVID-19 (dated by TCRdb to the early 2020s). Library prep was done by the immunoSEQ multiplex PCR assay. TCRdb stores this immuneACCESS table with in-frame sequences only. Part of the clones is absent; in the studies checked, under half of the shortfall reflects unresolved V genes, and no reason is known for the rest. This sample gives about 23,000 clones in total; 70% to 75% of them show up just once. 5% of the sample is taken by the ten largest. The ViraFEST assay stimulated PBMC with viral peptide pools and then used TCR sequencing to identify antigen-specific CD4+ T cell clonotypes by expansion. After around ten days of culture, CD4+ T cells were isolated with the EasySep CD4+ T cell isolation kit. The absence of prior SARS-CoV-2 infection in healthy vaccine recipients was confirmed by negative nucleocapsid antibodies before and after vaccination.

These receptors' antigens are unknown. The sequencing used CD4+ T cells from PBMCs cultured with SARS-CoV-2 spike peptides, collected before COVID-19 vaccination. What the cell subset or site label conveys for this sample: SARS-CoV-2 spike overlapping peptide pool stimulation. These receptors all come from a human donor who received a COVID-19 vaccine.

In its sample, this clone was seen a few times. The genes are TRBV27 and TRBJ1-2; D possibly corresponds to TRBD1 (5 bases). The V gene lost 8 bases and the J gene lost 5 bases, with 27 bases spanning the gap. Germline CDR1 and CDR2: MNHEY and SMNVEV (reference sequence). This CDR3 is built from 17 residues. CDR3 nucleotide sequence: TGTGCCAGCGGTGCCGCCTATGGGGCAGGATATTCTTATGGCTACACCTTC. This encodes CASGAAYGAGYSYGYTF.

The chain combines TRBV12-3 or TRBV12-4 with TRBJ2-1, with D perhaps matching TRBD2 (6 bases). This CDR3 is built from 12 residues. Trimming removed 6 bases at V and 9 bases at J, with 12 bases between. The CDR3 DNA reads as TGTGCCAGCAGCCGAACTAGCATTGAGCAGTTCTTC. Translating it yields CASSRTSIEQFF.

The V call is TRBV10-1, the J call TRBJ2-5; TRBD2 matches 11 bases. The CDR3 has 17 residues. Germline V gene lookup returns CDR1 WNHNN and CDR2 SYGVQD (reference sequence). With V trimmed by 0 bases and J by 0 bases, 3 bases remained unmatched. This CDR3 is CASSESILAGDQETQYF. The CDR3 DNA follows: TGCGCCAGCAGTGAGTCTATACTAGCGGGGGACCAAGAGACCCAGTACTTC.

The V gene is TRBV5-4, the J gene TRBJ2-6; the D is unclear. With 4 bases removed from V and 0 bases from J, the gap between germline ends came to 8 bases. Germline values: CDR1 SGHNT, CDR2 YYREEE (reference sequence). There are 15 residues in the CDR3. This CDR3 reads CASSGPGSGANVLTF. The CDR3 DNA is TGTGCCAGCAGCGGACCGGGCTCTGGGGCCAACGTCCTGACTTTC.

This chain connects TRBV5-1 to TRBJ2-2; 11 bases match TRBD2. The CDR3 spans 15 residues. In germline, CDR1 is SGHRS, CDR2 YFSETQ. V shed 3 bases and J 4 bases; nucleotides not matched to a gene: 2. DNA of the CDR3: TGCGCCAGCAGCTCCGGGACTAGCGGCACCGGGGAGCTGTTTTTT. It codes for CASSSGTSGTGELFF. Complete variable domain (other parts from reference TRBV5-1 and TRBJ2-2): KAGVTQTPRYLIKTRGQQVTLSCSPISGHRSVSWYQQTPGQGLQFLFEYFSETQRNKGNFPGRFSGRQFSNSRSEMNVSTLELGDSALYLCASSSGTSGTGELFFGEGSRLTVL.

The chain is built from TRBV10-2 and TRBJ2-7; D is unresolved. This CDR3 region has 12 residues. The germline V gene has CDR1 WSHSY and CDR2 SAAADI. V was clipped by 2 bases and J by 10 bases, with 12 bases between them. This CDR3 reads CASSEADLIQYF. DNA for the CDR3: TGCGCCAGCAGTGAGGCCGACCTAATCCAGTACTTC.

This sequence joins TRBV4-1 and TRBJ2-3, with D hard to call. The CDR3 spans 16 residues. V was clipped by 3 bases and J by 0 bases, with 13 bases between them. The germline CDR1 and CDR2 sequences are MGHRA and YSYEKL. CDR3 in DNA: TGCGCCAGCAGCCAGGGTGATGTAGGGAGCACAGATACGCAGTATTTT. Translation gives CASSQGDVGSTDTQYF.

In its sample, this clone was seen once. The chain carries TRBV2 and TRBJ2-7; D may be TRBD1 (5 bases). This CDR3 region has 16 residues. Germline loops: CDR1 SNHLY, CDR2 FYNNEI. V gave up 6 bases and J gave up 6 bases, with 24 bases separating them. CDR3 DNA sequence: TGTGCCAGCAGGAGATTGCTTATGGGGCCTCGGCCCGAGCAGTACTTC. Amino acid sequence: CASRRLLMGPRPEQYF.

J is TRBJ2-3 and V is TRBV11-2, with TRBD1 matching over 10 bases. This CDR3 is built from 15 residues. The V segment lost 6 bases and the J segment 3 bases; nucleotides outside the gene matches: 6. The germline V gene encodes CDR1 SGHAT and CDR2 FQNNGV. The CDR3 region has the DNA TGTGCCAGCAGTGTCTCGGGACAGGGGACAGATACGCAGTATTTT. It codes for CASSVSGQGTDTQYF.

The chain recombines TRBV11-2 with TRBJ2-2; no definite D call. CDR1 SGHAT and CDR2 FQNNGV come from the germline V gene. The V end was cut by 2 bases, the J end by 2 bases, with 6 bases between. The CDR3 contains 14 residues. Here the CDR3 DNA reads TGTGCCAGCAGCTTACCAGGAAACACCGGGGAGCTGTTTTTT. Translated, it gives CASSLPGNTGELFF.

V is TRBV30 and J is TRBJ1-2; D unresolved. V lost 2 bases to trimming and J lost 7 bases, with 14 bases between them. The CDR3 has 13 residues. CDR1 is GTSNPN, CDR2 SVGIG, per germline (reference sequence). CDR3 region: CAWSPQSRSGYTF. The DNA of the CDR3 is TGTGCCTGGAGTCCCCAGTCCCGGTCTGGCTACACCTTC.

The V call is TRBV4-1, the J call TRBJ2-1; TRBD2 might be the D (6 bases). The CDR3 spans 16 residues. V was trimmed by 5 bases and J by 0 bases, leaving 14 bases between them. Germline loops: CDR1 MGHRA, CDR2 YSYEKL. DNA of the CDR3: TGCGCCAGCAGCAACCTAGCGATACTCTCCTACAATGAGCAGTTCTTC. It encodes CASSNLAILSYNEQFF.

The rearrangement uses TRBV9 and TRBJ2-7; D remains ambiguous. V dropped 0 bases and J dropped 3 bases, with 10 bases sitting between them. The CDR3 is made up of 14 amino acids. Looked up from germline, CDR1 is SGDLS and CDR2 is YYNGEE. The CDR3 DNA follows: TGTGCCAGCAGCGTAGGTCGCTCGTACTACGAGCAGTACTTC. This gives the protein CASSVGRSYYEQYF. Full variable domain (outside the CDR3, taken from reference TRBV9 and TRBJ2-7): DSGVTQTPKHLITATGQRVTLRCSPRSGDLSVYWYQQSLDQGLQFLIQYYNGEERAKGNILERFSAQQFPDLHSELNLSSLELGDSALYFCASSVGRSYYEQYFGPGTRLTVT.

The chain recombines TRBV4-1 with TRBJ2-1; 12 positions match TRBD2. CDR1 MGHRA and CDR2 YSYEKL come from the germline V gene. V lost 6 bases to trimming and J lost 5 bases; unmatched junction nucleotides: 5. This CDR3 is 15 amino acids long. The CDR3 DNA follows: TGCGCCAGCAGTCCGACTAGCGGGGGCCACAATGAGCAGTTCTTC. It is translated as CASSPTSGGHNEQFF.

This chain's CDR3 is CASSSGMSPAGATDTQYF. CDR3 sequence (DNA): TGTGCCAGCAGCTCCGGGATGTCGCCAGCGGGGGCCACAGATACGCAGTATTTT. The chain couples TRBV11-2 to TRBJ2-3; 8 bases match TRBD2. The V gene's germline CDR1 is SGHAT and CDR2 FQNNGV. Trimming at V came to 4 bases and at J to 2 bases, leaving 14 bases not matched to a gene. This CDR3 spans 18 amino acids.

The chain has TRBV7-9 and TRBJ1-2; 7 positions match TRBD1. After removal of 5 bases from V and 3 bases from J, the junction contained 6 bases not matched to a gene. CDR1 is SEHNR, CDR2 FQNEAQ, per germline (reference sequence). The CDR3 length is 14 residues. The chain's CDR3 is CASSPGTDYYGYTF. CDR3 in DNA: TGTGCCAGCAGCCCCGGGACAGACTACTATGGCTACACCTTC.

This clone has only a few counts. The chain carries TRBV10-1 and TRBJ2-3; 8 positions agree with TRBD2. In germline, CDR1 is WNHNN, CDR2 SYGVQD (reference sequence). V shed 5 bases, J shed 1 base, and the junction held 5 bases outside the gene matches. CDR3 length: 15 amino acids. CDR3 in amino acids: CASSRREEGTDTQYF. DNA for the CDR3: TGCGCCAGCAGTCGGCGGGAGGAGGGCACAGATACGCAGTATTTT.

This clone has more than one count but fewer than ten. This chain uses TRBV2 with TRBJ2-4, with 7 nucleotides matching TRBD2. The CDR3 runs 12 residues. The V segment lost 7 bases and the J segment 6 bases; nucleotides outside the gene matches: 3. The germline V gene encodes CDR1 SNHLY and CDR2 FYNNEI. The CDR3 region is CASTAGRNIQYF. CDR3 coding DNA: TGTGCCAGCACAGCGGGACGAAACATTCAGTACTTC.

This chain links TRBV5-1 with TRBJ1-4, with a weak D call TRBD1 (6 bases). CDR3 length: 15 residues. CDR1 is SGHRS, CDR2 YFSETQ, per germline. The germline V and J ends were trimmed by 4 bases and 8 bases, with 18 bases remaining between them. The CDR3 sequence is CASSPDRSRGEKLFF. CDR3 DNA sequence: TGCGCCAGCAGCCCGGACAGATCCCGAGGGGAAAAACTGTTTTTT. Filled out from reference TRBV5-1 and TRBJ1-4, the complete variable domain reads KAGVTQTPRYLIKTRGQQVTLSCSPISGHRSVSWYQQTPGQGLQFLFEYFSETQRNKGNFPGRFSGRQFSNSRSEMNVSTLELGDSALYLCASSPDRSRGEKLFFGSGTQLSVL.

In this sample, this clone turned up once. The chain carries TRBV27 and TRBJ2-1; 8 nucleotides match TRBD1. The V gene's germline CDR1 is MNHEY and CDR2 SMNVEV (reference sequence). V trimming: 0 bases; J trimming: 7 bases; junction bases outside the gene matches: 8. The CDR3 has 16 amino acids. The CDR3 DNA is TGTGCCAGCAGTTTATCGTCGCAGGGGGCGCGGAATGAGCAGTTCTTC. Translated: CASSLSSQGARNEQFF.

In this sample, this clone is medium-sized. The V and J genes are TRBV7-2 and TRBJ1-5, with D unresolved. The CDR3 is 13 amino acids. Per the germline V gene, CDR1 is SGHTA and CDR2 is FQGNSA. Trimming shortened V by 6 bases and J by 1 base, and 7 bases separated the two germline ends. The CDR3 spells CASSRSSNQPQHF. The CDR3 nucleotides are TGTGCCAGCAGTCGGTCCAGCAATCAGCCCCAGCATTTT.

V gene TRBV27 combines with J gene TRBJ2-5, with D maybe TRBD1 (6 bases). The CDR3 contains 14 residues. Germline V gene data show CDR1 as MNHEY and CDR2 as SMNVEV (reference sequence). Trimming took off 3 bases at V and 2 bases at J, with 10 bases between the two ends. The CDR3 DNA follows: TGTGCCAGCAGTTTGCTTGGACAGCAAGAGACCCAGTACTTC. It yields the protein CASSLLGQQETQYF.

The J gene is TRBJ1-4, the V gene TRBV29-1; the D gene is possibly TRBD1 (5 bases). The CDR3 extends over 15 amino acids. CDR1 and CDR2 from the germline V gene are SQVTM and ANQGSEA. V dropped 0 bases and J dropped 3 bases, with 11 bases sitting between them. CDR3 DNA sequence: TGCAGCGTTGAAGAGACAGAAGGAGCTAATGAAAAACTGTTTTTT. Amino acids: CSVEETEGANEKLFF.

This clone was seen only once. The rearrangement uses TRBV7-8 and TRBJ1-2; D is uncertain. Per germline, CDR1 SGHVS and CDR2 FQNEAQ. With 0 bases removed from V and 2 bases from J, the gap between germline ends came to 25 bases. CDR3 size: 20 residues. The CDR3: CASSLALFRTHVTGNYGYTF. For the CDR3, the DNA is TGTGCCAGCAGCTTAGCCCTGTTTAGGACCCACGTAACGGGCAACTATGGCTACACCTTC.

The chain is built from TRBV11-2 and TRBJ2-7; 9 bases fit TRBD2. This CDR3 has 14 residues. After removal of 5 bases from V and 9 bases from J, the junction contained 11 bases not matched to a gene. Germline lookup yields CDR1 SGHAT and CDR2 FQNNGV. The CDR3 loop reads CASSPEGGRGVQYF. In nucleotides, the CDR3 is TGTGCCAGCAGCCCCGAAGGCGGGAGGGGAGTGCAGTACTTC.

This clone was seen a few times. The V call is TRBV23-1, the J call TRBJ2-7, with D possibly matching TRBD1 (7 bases). TRBV23-1 has ORF status, its function being uncertain. The CDR3 consists of 14 residues. Trimming pared 4 bases from V and 13 bases from J, leaving 23 bases between. Here the CDR3 DNA reads TGCGCCAGCAGTCTCGGGGGACAGCCTACCTCGGGTTACTTC. Protein product: CASSLGGQPTSGYF.

With regard to this clone: Other nucleotide sequences from this sample produce the same CDR3. This chain uses TRBV29-1 with TRBJ1-1; unclear D gene. V was shortened by 1 base and J by 0 bases, with 6 bases between the two germline ends. The CDR3 totals 13 residues. Germline V gene data show CDR1 as SQVTM and CDR2 as ANQGSEA. CDR3 amino acids: CSVEVSMNTEAFF. Here the CDR3 DNA reads TGCAGCGTTGAAGTCTCTATGAACACTGAAGCTTTCTTT.

The chain recombines TRBV21-1 with TRBJ1-4; TRBD1 is taken as the D call from the table, unchecked against the DNA. TRBV21-1 is marked as a pseudogene. This CDR3 has 16 amino acids. For the CDR3, the DNA is TGTGCCAGCAGCAAAGCTCACGGGACACCTAATGAAAAACTGTTTTTT. This encodes CASSKAHGTPNEKLFF.

The rearrangement joins TRBV6-2 or TRBV6-3 to TRBJ2-1; weak D call: TRBD2 (6 bases). Looked up from germline, CDR1 is MNHEY and CDR2 is SVGEGT. V was shortened by 6 bases and J by 2 bases, with 17 bases between the two germline ends. This CDR3 comprises 16 residues. The CDR3 nucleotides are TGTGCCAGCAGCACAATCGGGACGGGGGCCTACAATGAGCAGTTCTTC. It specifies CASSTIGTGAYNEQFF.